Presented here are 28 T cell receptor beta chains from one specimen sequenced in a study of human thymus T cells. Sequenced by immunoSEQ multiplex PCR; TCRdb stores in-frame clones only, minus some. The sample consists of 57,000 or so clones, approximately 95% of them appearing once. The sample taken for sequencing was blood. The receptors here all came from a boy under three years old with a congenital heart defect but otherwise immunologically healthy.

The chain recombines TRBV11-1 with TRBJ2-3; D may be TRBD2 (5 bases). This CDR3 region has 16 residues. The V gene's germline CDR1 is SGHAT and CDR2 FQDESV (reference sequence). The germline V and J ends were trimmed by 1 base and 0 bases, with 11 bases remaining between them. The CDR3 DNA reads as TGTGCCAGCAGCTTAGGCCCTCGCGGGAGCACAGATACGCAGTATTTT. Its protein product is CASSLGPRGSTDTQYF.

J is TRBJ2-1 and V is TRBV5-1, with D possibly TRBD1 on 6 matching bases. This CDR3 contains 14 residues. Germline V CDR1 and CDR2: SGHRS, YFSETQ. Trimming took 0 bases from V and 5 from J, leaving 9 bases between them. This CDR3 reads CASSLGAGDNEQFF. As DNA, the CDR3 is TGCGCCAGCAGCTTGGGCGCAGGGGACAATGAGCAGTTCTTC.

This clone was seen more than once but under ten times. J is TRBJ1-4 and V is TRBV2, with D unclear. The CDR3 extends over 11 amino acids. Trimming shortened V by 4 bases and J by 13 bases, and 10 bases separated the two germline ends. Germline CDR1 SNHLY, CDR2 FYNNEI. For the CDR3, the DNA is TGTGCCAGCAGTGTGGGCCGGCCACTGTTTTTT. Protein product: CASSVGRPLFF. Using reference TRBV2 and TRBJ1-4 for the parts outside the CDR3, the full variable domain is EPEVTQTPSHQVTQMGQEVILRCVPISNHLYFYWYRQILGQKVEFLVSFYNNEISEKSEIFDDQFSVERPDGSNFTLKIRSTKLEDSAMYFCASSVGRPLFFGSGTQLSVL.

This sequence joins TRBV30 and TRBJ1-1; D unclear. Trimming took 0 bases from V and 1 from J, leaving 9 bases between them. This CDR3 comprises 14 residues. From germline, CDR1 is GTSNPN and CDR2 SVGIG (reference sequence). The CDR3 region has the DNA TGTGCCTGGAGTGTAGCGGGAAGGAACACTGAAGCTTTCTTT. Protein: CAWSVAGRNTEAFF.

The CDR3 protein is CASSLGFRVNYGYTF. The DNA of the CDR3 is TGTGCCAGCAGCTTGGGATTCAGGGTTAACTATGGCTACACCTTC. The chain recombines TRBV5-6 with TRBJ1-2; D may be TRBD1 (5 bases). V lost 0 bases and J 1 base, leaving 10 bases between the germline ends. Germline V lookup: CDR1 SGHDT, CDR2 YYEEEE. This CDR3 is 15 amino acids long.

The genes are TRBV7-2 and TRBJ2-7, with D unclear. This CDR3 has 13 residues. From germline, CDR1 is SGHTA and CDR2 FQGNSA. Trimming pared 1 base from V and 0 bases from J, leaving 4 bases between. The CDR3 region is CASSLDSSYEQYF. The CDR3 coding sequence is TGTGCCAGCAGCTTAGACAGCTCCTACGAGCAGTACTTC.

V is TRBV2 and J is TRBJ2-7; D may be TRBD1 or TRBD2 (5 bases each). The germline gives CDR1 SNHLY, CDR2 FYNNEI. The V end was cut by 7 bases, the J end by 3 bases, with 13 bases between. CDR3 length: 13 amino acids. The CDR3 spells CASIRGPLYEQYF. The CDR3 region has the DNA TGTGCCAGCATACGGGGCCCTCTCTACGAGCAGTACTTC.

The chain couples TRBV7-9 to TRBJ2-2; TRBD1 matches at 11 bases. The CDR3 runs to 16 residues. With 4 bases clipped from V and 7 bases from J, the junction kept 8 bases outside the gene matches. The germline V gene has CDR1 SEHNR and CDR2 FQNEAQ (reference sequence). The CDR3 DNA sequence: TGTGCCAGCAGCTCCCGGGACAGGGGGGAAATCGGGGAGCTGTTTTTT. This encodes CASSSRDRGEIGELFF.

The gene calls are TRBV6-1 and TRBJ2-3; D is possibly TRBD2 (5 bases). The CDR3 length is 17 residues. V was trimmed by 3 bases and J by 1 base, leaving 17 bases between them. Germline assignment: CDR1 MNHNS and CDR2 SASEGT. CDR3 in amino acids: CASSDPYYRGGTDTQYF. In DNA form, the CDR3 reads TGTGCCAGCAGTGACCCCTACTACCGGGGAGGCACAGATACGCAGTATTTT.

This chain uses TRBV28 with TRBJ1-5; D uncertain. The CDR3 contains 11 residues. The V end was cut by 7 bases, the J end by 3 bases, with 4 bases between. Germline V gives CDR1 MDHEN, CDR2 SYDVKM. The CDR3: CASKTNQPQHF. The CDR3 DNA follows: TGTGCCAGCAAGACCAATCAGCCCCAGCATTTT. Full variable domain (remainder filled in from reference TRBV28 and TRBJ1-5): DVKVTQSSRYLVKRTGEKVFLECVQDMDHENMFWYRQDPGLGLRLIYFSYDVKMKEKGDIPEGYSVSREKKERFSLILESASTNQTSMYLCASKTNQPQHFGDGTRLSIL.

This rearrangement joins TRBV7-9 to TRBJ2-3; D is unclear. With 4 bases removed from V and 2 bases from J, the gap between germline ends came to 10 bases. The germline V gene has CDR1 SEHNR and CDR2 FQNEAQ (reference sequence). The CDR3 spans 14 residues. DNA of the CDR3: TGTGCCAGCAGCTCCACCCTTTCCACAGATACGCAGTATTTT. Its protein is CASSSTLSTDTQYF.

The rearrangement joins TRBV5-1 to TRBJ2-5; the D gene is possibly TRBD1 (8 bases). V dropped 0 bases and J dropped 3 bases, with 12 bases sitting between them. CDR1 is SGHRS, CDR2 YFSETQ, per germline. The CDR3 contains 15 residues. In DNA form, the CDR3 reads TGCGCCAGCAGCTTGGGGACAGGGAGGGAAGAGACCCAGTACTTC. It yields the protein CASSLGTGREETQYF.

The chain couples TRBV6-5 to TRBJ2-3; D might be TRBD1 or TRBD2, each matching 5 bases. Trimming pared 6 bases from V and 0 bases from J, leaving 10 bases between. This CDR3 has 14 residues. CDR1 is MNHEY, CDR2 SVGAGI, per germline. CDR3 coding DNA: TGTGCCAGCAGCGGCGAGGGGAGCACAGATACGCAGTATTTT. Its translation: CASSGEGSTDTQYF.

The chain couples TRBV7-9 to TRBJ2-1, with D possibly being TRBD1 (7 bases). Germline values: CDR1 SEHNR, CDR2 FQNEAQ (reference sequence). This CDR3 has 16 amino acids. V lost 4 bases and J lost 7, with 20 bases in between. CDR3 sequence reads: CASSSALGPGGNEQFF. In nucleotides, the CDR3 is TGTGCCAGCAGCTCGGCCCTCGGGCCAGGGGGGAATGAGCAGTTCTTC.

V is TRBV4-2 and J is TRBJ2-1; maybe TRBD2 (6 bases). Trimming cost V 2 bases and J 6 bases, with 17 bases left between them. The CDR3 runs 16 residues. Germline CDR1 LGHNA, CDR2 YNFKEQ. CDR3 DNA sequence: TGTGCCAGCAGCCAATTTTGGGGGGAGACGTTCAATGAGCAGTTCTTC. Its protein is CASSQFWGETFNEQFF.

This chain links TRBV6-5 with TRBJ2-7, with TRBD2 identical over 7 bases. This CDR3 has 14 residues. Germline trimming cut 6 bases from V and 6 bases from J; bases unmatched to any gene: 11. Germline V gene lookup returns CDR1 MNHEY and CDR2 SVGAGI. CDR3 nucleotides: TGTGCCAGCAGCCATAGGACTAGAAGGGTCGAGCAGTACTTC. As protein: CASSHRTRRVEQYF.

The J gene is TRBJ2-6, the V gene TRBV27; D ambiguous. Trimming took off 8 bases at V and 1 base at J, with 6 bases between the two ends. Germline CDR1 reads MNHEY; CDR2 reads SMNVEV (reference sequence). This CDR3 contains 13 residues. The CDR3 DNA follows: TGTGCCAGCGCATTTTCTGGGGCCAACGTCCTGACTTTC. This codes for CASAFSGANVLTF.

V gene TRBV5-1 combines with J gene TRBJ2-3, with TRBD1 identical over 10 bases. The CDR3 loop spans 15 amino acids. CDR1 and CDR2 from the germline V gene are SGHRS and YFSETQ. Unmatched junction bases numbered 5, after V lost 2 bases and J lost 5 bases. The CDR3: CASSLSGQGKDTQYF. The CDR3 bases are TGCGCCAGCAGCTTATCGGGACAGGGGAAAGATACGCAGTATTTT.

The chain employs TRBV5-1 and TRBJ1-1; no definite D call. Trimming cost V 0 bases and J 4 bases, with 10 bases left between them. The CDR3 has 14 amino acids. CDR1 and CDR2 from the germline V gene are SGHRS and YFSETQ. The CDR3 nucleotides are TGCGCCAGCAGCTTGGGCCAGGCCTCCACTGAAGCTTTCTTT. Protein sequence: CASSLGQASTEAFF.

The chain employs TRBV4-3 and TRBJ2-5, with D maybe TRBD1 (5 bases). With 1 base removed from V and 3 bases from J, the gap between germline ends came to 9 bases. Germline V gene data show CDR1 as LGHNA and CDR2 as YSLEER. CDR3 length equals 14 residues. The CDR3 bases are TGCGCCAGCAGCCAAGGGCAACAGGAAGAGACCCAGTACTTC. As protein: CASSQGQQEETQYF.

The chain couples TRBV11-3 to TRBJ2-3, with 9 positions matching TRBD1. CDR3 length: 15 amino acids. The germline V gene has CDR1 SGHNT and CDR2 YENEEA. The J segment lost 7 bases and the V segment lost 1 base, leaving 6 bases of the junction unmatched. CDR3 protein: CASSLGPGTGNTQYF. The CDR3 region has the DNA TGTGCCAGCAGCTTAGGACCCGGGACAGGGAATACGCAGTATTTT.

The chain carries TRBV18 and TRBJ2-7; 8 nucleotides line up with TRBD2. The CDR3 is made up of 15 amino acids. Germline V lookup: CDR1 KGHSH, CDR2 LQKENI. J gave up 2 bases and V 3 bases, and 6 bases lay outside the gene matches. The CDR3 protein is CASSPAGLAAYEQYF. The CDR3, as DNA: TGTGCCAGCTCACCCGCCGGACTAGCAGCCTACGAGCAGTACTTC.

This clone was detected only once. In DNA form, the CDR3 reads TGTGCCAGCAGCTTAACCGGGAGGTCTGGGGCCAACGTCCTGACTTTC. Translating it yields CASSLTGRSGANVLTF. This chain joins TRBV7-8 and TRBJ2-6; 7 nucleotides line up with TRBD2. The germline gives CDR1 SGHVS, CDR2 FQNEAQ. V shed 2 bases and J 1 base; nucleotides not matched to a gene: 2. CDR3 length: 16 amino acids.

This CDR3 is CASSRGGTENGYTF. In DNA form, the CDR3 reads TGTGCCAGCAGTCGGGGAGGGACAGAAAATGGCTACACCTTC. The chain joins TRBV28 to TRBJ1-2; 7 positions agree with TRBD1. Trimming removed 5 bases from V and 6 bases from J; junction bases left unmatched: 9. Germline values: CDR1 MDHEN, CDR2 SYDVKM. The CDR3 extends over 14 amino acids.

The gene calls are TRBV28 and TRBJ1-2; TRBD1 is a possible D gene (5 bases). Germline V lookup: CDR1 MDHEN, CDR2 SYDVKM. The CDR3 spans 17 residues. Trimming left V 3 bases short and J 3 bases short, with 20 bases between. In DNA, the CDR3 is TGTGCCAGCAGTTTTACTGGCTTAAGGGACGGCCACTATGGCTACACCTTC. Amino acids: CASSFTGLRDGHYGYTF.

The chain combines TRBV2 with TRBJ2-2; D is possibly TRBD1 or TRBD2 (5 bases each). In germline, CDR1 is SNHLY, CDR2 FYNNEI. This CDR3 has 16 amino acids. V lost 8 bases and J 5 bases, leaving 21 bases between the germline ends. This chain's CDR3 is CASRGDIGTTTGELFF. The CDR3 nucleotides read TGTGCCAGCCGGGGCGACATCGGGACCACAACCGGGGAGCTGTTTTTT.

V and J are TRBV4-3 and TRBJ2-7; TRBD1 aligns across 9 bases. Germline V gives CDR1 LGHNA, CDR2 YSLEER. Unmatched junction bases numbered 5, after V lost 4 bases and J lost 4 bases. The CDR3 runs 14 residues. The CDR3 region is CASSPDRGQYEQYF. The CDR3 nucleotides are TGCGCCAGCAGCCCGGACAGGGGTCAGTACGAGCAGTACTTC.

The rearrangement joins TRBV5-5 to TRBJ2-1; D gene unclear. The CDR3 covers 11 residues. CDR1 and CDR2 (germline): SGHKS, YYEKEE (reference sequence). V was cut by 2 bases and J by 9 bases, with 6 bases left in between. CDR3 residues: CASSFLAEQFF. The CDR3 nucleotides read TGTGCCAGCAGCTTCCTCGCTGAGCAGTTCTTC.